This TCR beta chain comes out of a study of T cells after yellow fever vaccination. General study findings and limits: Re-detected after boosting: most primary clones, 96% of CD4 and 80% to 90% of CD8. CD4 and CD8 compartments shared a small share of clonotypes.

On this clonotype: Its antigen is unknown.

V was pared by 0 bases and J by 0 bases, with 11 bases between. The germline CDR1 and CDR2 sequences are SEHNR and FQNEAQ (reference sequence). The CDR3 has 16 residues. TCRdb passed the 5' RACE reads through MiXCR, listing each CDR3 protein once. The sample holds approximately 550,000 distinct CDR3 sequences; about 19% are singletons and the top ten take around 15%. Sample: PBMCs, taken 15 days after the yellow fever booster vaccination. The chain carries TRBV7-9 and TRBJ2-5; possible D gene TRBD2, 5 bases. This TCR came from a man aged 25-45 years who received the YFV17D yellow fever vaccine. The CDR3 DNA reads as TGTGCCAGCAGCTTAGCACAGCGGACGTACCAAGAGACCCAGTACTTC. Translating it yields CASSLAQRTYQETQYF.